The 27 T cell receptor beta chains listed next were all sequenced from one sample in a study of beta chain features in type 1 diabetes. Expressed TCRB transcripts were sequenced after all isolated RNA was converted to cDNA. Assay: immunoSEQ multiplex PCR; the TCRdb copy retains only in-frame clones and omits some. The sample includes hundreds of thousands of clones, approximately 28% seen only once; the top ten take around 0.065%. Sample: naive CD4+ T cells from blood. The origin of the receptors is a man aged 18-30 years in good health.

V and J are TRBV14 and TRBJ2-7, with TRBD1 matching over 8 bases. CDR1 is SGHDN and CDR2 is FVKESK in the germline V gene. The CDR3 is 18 amino acids. Unmatched junction bases numbered 15, after V lost 1 base and J lost 4 bases. The CDR3 sequence: CASSQGRPRRTGRYEQYF. CDR3 coding DNA: TGTGCCAGCAGCCAAGGTCGCCCACGTCGGACAGGGCGATACGAGCAGTACTTC.

V usage is TRBV10-3 and J usage is TRBJ2-3, with TRBD2 matching 10 bases. CDR3 length: 18 residues. CDR1 is ENHRY, CDR2 SYGVKD, per germline. V shed 6 bases, J shed 2 bases, and the junction held 14 bases outside the gene matches. The CDR3 loop is CAIRHTSGVGTSTDTQYF. CDR3 nucleotide sequence: TGTGCCATCAGACATACTAGCGGGGTAGGAACTTCCACAGATACGCAGTATTTT.

This chain joins TRBV4-1 and TRBJ2-4, with a tentative D call TRBD2 (5 bases). V lost 0 bases and J lost 0, with 15 bases in between. Germline CDR1 is MGHRA and CDR2 is YSYEKL. This CDR3 has 18 amino acids. CDR3 amino acids: CASSQDFYSGLAKNIQYF. The CDR3 DNA sequence: TGCGCCAGCAGCCAAGACTTTTATTCGGGGTTAGCCAAAAACATTCAGTACTTC.

This clone has only a few counts. V and J are TRBV7-9 and TRBJ1-5; D is perhaps TRBD1 (5 bases). With 4 bases removed from V and 9 bases from J, the gap between germline ends came to 16 bases. Germline V gene data show CDR1 as SEHNR and CDR2 as FQNEAQ (reference sequence). The CDR3 is 14 residues long. The CDR3 DNA reads TGTGCCAGCAGCTCACAGGAGTCCGTTTCGCCCCAGCATTTT. This gives the protein CASSSQESVSPQHF. The variable domain in full, with the rest retrieved from reference TRBV7-9 and TRBJ1-5, is DTGVSQNPRHKITKRGQNVTFRCDPISEHNRLYWYRQTLGQGPEFLTYFQNEAQLEKSRLLSDRFSAERPKGSFSTLEIQRTEQGDSAMYLCASSSQESVSPQHFGDGTRLSIL.

In its sample, this clone was seen a few times. The V gene is TRBV5-1, the J gene TRBJ2-2; 8 positions match TRBD1. The trim removed 5 bases at V and 2 bases at J, leaving 2 bases unmatched. Germline assignment: CDR1 SGHRS and CDR2 YFSETQ. The CDR3 has 14 amino acids. The DNA for the CDR3 is TGCGCCAGCAGAGGACAGGGAAACACCGGGGAGCTGTTTTTT. Its protein is CASRGQGNTGELFF.

This chain joins TRBV18 and TRBJ1-5; D not resolved. Trimming cost V 4 bases and J 3 bases, with 7 bases left between them. CDR1 KGHSH and CDR2 LQKENI come from the germline V gene. The CDR3 contains 13 residues. CDR3 sequence: CASSRTANQPQHF. The CDR3 DNA follows: TGTGCCAGCTCACGGACGGCCAATCAGCCCCAGCATTTT. Supplemented by reference TRBV18 and TRBJ1-5, the full variable domain reads NAGVMQNPRHLVRRRGQEARLRCSPMKGHSHVYWYRQLPEEGLKFMVYLQKENIIDESGMPKERFSAEFPKEGPSILRIQQVVRGDSAAYFCASSRTANQPQHFGDGTRLSIL.

This clone was counted only a few times. The J gene is TRBJ2-5, the V gene TRBV30; 9 nucleotides agree with TRBD1. V lost 2 bases to trimming and J lost 1 base; unmatched junction nucleotides: 5. This CDR3 spans 15 amino acids. CDR1 GTSNPN and CDR2 SVGIG come from the germline V gene (reference sequence). In DNA form, the CDR3 reads TGTGCCTGGAGTCTAGGGACAGGGCCCCAAGAGACCCAGTACTTC. It yields the protein CAWSLGTGPQETQYF.

J is TRBJ2-5 and V is TRBV10-3; 9 bases match TRBD1. The V gene's germline CDR1 is ENHRY and CDR2 SYGVKD. V shed 0 bases, J shed 7 bases, and the junction held 6 bases outside the gene matches. The CDR3 has 15 amino acids. The CDR3 DNA follows: TGTGCCATCAGTGAGTCACCGGGACAGGGTGGGACCCAGTACTTC. This gives the protein CAISESPGQGGTQYF.

The V and J genes are TRBV5-4 and TRBJ2-4, with 7 bases identical to TRBD1. Germline assignment: CDR1 SGHNT and CDR2 YYREEE (reference sequence). V was pared by 0 bases and J by 2 bases, with 2 bases of the junction left unmatched. This CDR3 spans 15 amino acids. CDR3 amino acids: CASSLGQGPKNIQYF. The CDR3 DNA is TGTGCCAGCAGCTTGGGACAGGGACCCAAAAACATTCAGTACTTC.

The rearrangement links TRBV30 to TRBJ2-1; 10 nucleotides line up with TRBD2. Germline CDR1 is GTSNPN and CDR2 is SVGIG (reference sequence). There are 15 residues in the CDR3. V lost 0 bases and J lost 9; bases outside the gene matches: 8. CDR3 DNA sequence: TGTGCCTGGAGTGTTAGTCTAGCGGGAGTTACTGAGCAGTTCTTC. It codes for CAWSVSLAGVTEQFF.

The chain links TRBV25-1 to TRBJ2-7, with D possibly matching TRBD1 (5 bases). V lost 1 base and J lost 9, with 22 bases in between. The germline V gene encodes CDR1 MGHDK and CDR2 SYGVNS. The CDR3 loop spans 16 amino acids. CDR3 bases: TGTGCCAGCAGTGAATGGGTGGACAACCCCCTTACGGCGCAGTACTTC. Its protein is CASSEWVDNPLTAQYF.

The V call is TRBV27, the J call TRBJ2-3; possibly TRBD2 for D (6 bases). The V gene's germline CDR1 is MNHEY and CDR2 SMNVEV (reference sequence). The CDR3 covers 15 residues. V was pared by 6 bases and J by 1 base, with 14 bases between. This CDR3 reads CASSTWASGTDTQYF. CDR3 DNA sequence: TGTGCCAGCAGCACTTGGGCTAGCGGCACAGATACGCAGTATTTT.

The rearrangement uses TRBV5-4 and TRBJ2-3, with 11 nucleotides matching TRBD2. Germline lookup yields CDR1 SGHNT and CDR2 YYREEE (reference sequence). Germline trimming cut 0 bases from V and 6 bases from J; bases unmatched to any gene: 3. This CDR3 has 15 amino acids. In DNA form, the CDR3 reads TGTGCCAGCAGCTTGGCACTAGCGGGAGTTGATACGCAGTATTTT. Translated, it gives CASSLALAGVDTQYF.

The V call is TRBV2, the J call TRBJ2-5; the D gene could be TRBD1 or TRBD2 (6 bases each). This CDR3 is built from 14 residues. From germline, CDR1 is SNHLY and CDR2 FYNNEI. Trimming pared 4 bases from V and 4 bases from J, leaving 13 bases between. CDR3 sequence: CASSARGGPETQYF. DNA for the CDR3: TGTGCCAGCAGTGCGAGAGGGGGGCCAGAGACCCAGTACTTC. The complete variable domain, with remaining parts taken from reference TRBV2 and TRBJ2-5, reads EPEVTQTPSHQVTQMGQEVILRCVPISNHLYFYWYRQILGQKVEFLVSFYNNEISEKSEIFDDQFSVERPDGSNFTLKIRSTKLEDSAMYFCASSARGGPETQYFGPGTRLLVL.

This clone was seen only a few times. This sequence joins TRBV2 and TRBJ2-3, with D unresolved. Deletions cut 6 bases from V and 6 bases from J, with 7 bases between. Germline V CDR1 and CDR2: SNHLY, FYNNEI. The length of the CDR3 is 11 residues. The CDR3 protein is CASRGWDTQYF. CDR3 nucleotide sequence: TGTGCCAGCAGGGGATGGGATACGCAGTATTTT.

This clone was observed a few times. Other DNA sequences in this specimen translate into the identical CDR3. The genes are TRBV5-1 and TRBJ2-3; tentative D call: TRBD2 (6 bases). V lost 2 bases to trimming and J lost 1 base, with 8 bases between them. Looked up from germline, CDR1 is SGHRS and CDR2 is YFSETQ. The CDR3 is 14 amino acids. The DNA of the CDR3 is TGCGCCAGCAGCTTCGGGACTGGCACAGATACGCAGTATTTT. As protein: CASSFGTGTDTQYF.

The chain uses TRBV7-9 and TRBJ2-6; 9 bases are shared with TRBD1. Germline values: CDR1 SEHNR, CDR2 FQNEAQ (reference sequence). Trimming cost V 5 bases and J 2 bases; bases outside gene matches: 10. CDR3 size: 18 residues. This CDR3 is CASSERTGDFAGANVLTF. The CDR3 nucleotides are TGTGCCAGCAGCGAAAGGACAGGGGACTTCGCTGGGGCCAACGTCCTGACTTTC. The full variable domain, its missing parts supplied by reference TRBV7-9 and TRBJ2-6, is DTGVSQNPRHKITKRGQNVTFRCDPISEHNRLYWYRQTLGQGPEFLTYFQNEAQLEKSRLLSDRFSAERPKGSFSTLEIQRTEQGDSAMYLCASSERTGDFAGANVLTFGAGSRLTVL.

This chain links TRBV4-3 with TRBJ2-1; 10 nucleotides align to TRBD2. The CDR3 runs to 18 residues. J lost 4 bases, V lost 1 base, and 10 bases had no gene match. CDR1 and CDR2 from the germline V gene are LGHNA and YSLEER. DNA of the CDR3: TGCGCCAGCAGCCAAGCCACTCGGGCTAGCGGGAGTTACAATGAGCAGTTCTTC. It yields the protein CASSQATRASGSYNEQFF.

The V and J genes are TRBV18 and TRBJ2-5, with TRBD1 matching 8 bases. The CDR3 runs 15 residues. With 2 bases clipped from V and 1 base from J, the junction kept 3 bases outside the gene matches. Germline-derived CDR1 and CDR2 are KGHSH and LQKENI. This chain's CDR3 is CASSPETGAQETQYF. As DNA, the CDR3 is TGTGCCAGCTCACCAGAGACAGGGGCCCAAGAGACCCAGTACTTC.

In this sample, this clone turned up a few times. V and J are TRBV2 and TRBJ1-1; 7 bases map to TRBD1. Trimming at V came to 4 bases and at J to 5 bases, leaving 7 bases not matched to a gene. This CDR3 has 14 amino acids. Per the germline V gene, CDR1 is SNHLY and CDR2 is FYNNEI. CDR3 residues: CASSAEGAETEAFF. The DNA for the CDR3 is TGTGCCAGCAGTGCGGAGGGGGCTGAGACTGAAGCTTTCTTT.

The V gene is TRBV7-9, the J gene TRBJ1-4; D remains unclear. The length of the CDR3 is 14 residues. Per the germline V gene, CDR1 is SEHNR and CDR2 is FQNEAQ (reference sequence). V was clipped by 4 bases and J by 4 bases, with 10 bases between them. The CDR3 loop reads CASSSGPDNEKLFF. CDR3 bases: TGTGCCAGCAGCTCCGGGCCGGATAATGAAAAACTGTTTTTT.

This clone was observed a few times. This rearrangement joins TRBV29-1 to TRBJ1-5; weak D call: TRBD1 (5 bases). The CDR3 contains 14 residues. The V and J ends lost 6 bases and 5 bases respectively, with 17 bases between them. Germline assignment: CDR1 SQVTM and CDR2 ANQGSEA. The CDR3 sequence: CSVSRDGGDQPQHF. The DNA of the CDR3 is TGCAGCGTGTCCCGGGACGGCGGGGATCAGCCCCAGCATTTT.

The J gene is TRBJ2-7, the V gene TRBV2; 7 bases fit TRBD1. J was trimmed by 2 bases and V by 1 base; bases with no gene match: 5. The CDR3 covers 15 residues. CDR1 is SNHLY, CDR2 FYNNEI, per germline. CDR3 protein: CASSEEAGGPYEQYF. In DNA, the CDR3 is TGTGCCAGCAGTGAAGAGGCAGGGGGTCCCTACGAGCAGTACTTC.

This clone was seen a few times. The J gene is TRBJ2-7, the V gene TRBV15; 13 nucleotides agree with TRBD2. The ends lost 6 bases at V and 4 bases at J; junction bases unmatched: 3. Per germline, CDR1 LNHNV and CDR2 YYDKDF (reference sequence). The CDR3 extends over 14 amino acids. Written as DNA, the CDR3 is TGTGCCACCAGTCCGACTAGCGGGAGGTACGAGCAGTACTTC. It codes for CATSPTSGRYEQYF. Full variable domain (outside the CDR3, taken from reference TRBV15 and TRBJ2-7): DAMVIQNPRYQVTQFGKPVTLSCSQTLNHNVMYWYQQKSSQAPKLLFHYYDKDFNNEADTPDNFQSRRPNTSFCFLDIRSPGLGDTAMYLCATSPTSGRYEQYFGPGTRLTVT.

This clone was found a few times. V and J are TRBV29-1 and TRBJ2-7, with a tentative D call TRBD1 (6 bases). The V gene's germline CDR1 is SQVTM and CDR2 ANQGSEA. V was pared by 5 bases and J by 9 bases, with 14 bases between. CDR3 length: 11 residues. The CDR3 spells CSVNRQAVQYF. The DNA of the CDR3 is TGCAGCGTTAATAGACAGGCAGTGCAGTACTTC.

This clone showed up just a few times. The genes are TRBV5-4 and TRBJ2-1; 9 nucleotides line up with TRBD2. V trimming: 5 bases; J trimming: 0 bases; junction bases outside the gene matches: 6. CDR1 and CDR2 from the germline V gene are SGHNT and YYREEE (reference sequence). This CDR3 has 16 residues. CDR3 nucleotide sequence: TGTGCCAGCAGTACTTTTAGCGGGAGCTCCTACAATGAGCAGTTCTTC. Protein sequence: CASSTFSGSSYNEQFF. The full variable domain, rest sourced from reference TRBV5-4 and TRBJ2-1, is ETGVTQSPTHLIKTRGQQVTLRCSSQSGHNTVSWYQQALGQGPQFIFQYYREEENGRGNFPPRFSGLQFPNYSSELNVNALELDDSALYLCASSTFSGSSYNEQFFGPGTRLTVL.

The chain links TRBV29-1 to TRBJ1-1; D not resolved. The CDR3 is made up of 11 amino acids. Trimming took 2 bases from V and 1 from J, leaving 2 bases between them. Germline values: CDR1 SQVTM, CDR2 ANQGSEA. The CDR3 spells CSVEWNTEAFF. The CDR3 nucleotides are TGCAGCGTTGAATGGAACACTGAAGCTTTCTTT.